The table lists the clone carrying this T cell receptor (beta chain) with a few counts. Its antigen is undetermined. This beta chain slipped into a library made for alpha chains as a stray read, so its size is not meaningful. This sample is part of a study of spatial heterogeneity in lung cancer. Study-wide background: Sequences of the beta chain were consistently detected in greater numbers than alpha-chain sequences. Matched bulk RNA-seq yielded a T cell module score, and TCR transcript counts in tumor regions correlated strongly with that score. Combinations of a unique TCR and a UMI were tallied in raw reads, and on average each appeared more than ten times.

Described time point: sample taken at primary tumor resection. V lost 7 bases, J lost 2 bases, and 16 bases stayed unmatched. The CDR3 loop spans 17 amino acids. Germline V gives CDR1 MNHEY, CDR2 SVGEGT. Every cDNA TCR molecule received its own unique molecular identifier. MiXCR, run by TCRdb on the 5' RACE reads, gives a single entry per CDR3 protein. The sample records fewer than 2,500 distinct CDR3 sequences, about 40% being singletons. Findings and caveats of the study: Within tumors, counts of expanded alpha and beta TCRs tracked tumor mutation counts.

The V and J genes are TRBV6-2 or TRBV6-3 and TRBJ2-7; 8 bases are a match to TRBD1. The receptor was isolated from a male donor with early-stage non-small cell lung cancer. Sequencing used lung tumor tissue, obtained at surgery. CDR3 nucleotides: TGTGCCAGCACTCACGGTAGAACCGGGACAGGAGCCTACGAGCAGTACTTC. Amino acids: CASTHGRTGTGAYEQYF.